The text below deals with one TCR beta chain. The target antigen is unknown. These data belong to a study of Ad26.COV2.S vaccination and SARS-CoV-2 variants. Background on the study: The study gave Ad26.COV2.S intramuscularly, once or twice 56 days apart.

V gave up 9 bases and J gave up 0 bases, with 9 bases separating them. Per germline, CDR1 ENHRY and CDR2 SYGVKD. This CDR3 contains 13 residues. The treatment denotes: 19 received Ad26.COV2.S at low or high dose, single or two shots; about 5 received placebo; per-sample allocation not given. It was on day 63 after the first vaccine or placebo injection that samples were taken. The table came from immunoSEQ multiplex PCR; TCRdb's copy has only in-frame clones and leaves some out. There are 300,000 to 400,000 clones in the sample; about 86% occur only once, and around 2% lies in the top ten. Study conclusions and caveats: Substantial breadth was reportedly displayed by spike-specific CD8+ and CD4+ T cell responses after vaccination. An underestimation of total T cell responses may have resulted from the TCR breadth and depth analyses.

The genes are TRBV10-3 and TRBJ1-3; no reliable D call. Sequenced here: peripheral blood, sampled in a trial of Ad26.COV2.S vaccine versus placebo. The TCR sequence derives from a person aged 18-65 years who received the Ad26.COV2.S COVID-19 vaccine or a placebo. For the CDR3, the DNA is TGTGCCATTGGACTAACCTCTGGAAACACCATATATTTT. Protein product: CAIGLTSGNTIYF.